This TCR beta chain is drawn from a study of OX40 agonist ivuxolimab in advanced cancers. The wider study: Ivuxolimab, which patients received intravenously every 2 weeks, was dosed at 0.01 to 10 mg/kg. Study results and limitations: The average count of expanded clones was higher among CD8+ T cells than among CD4+. Low levels of normalized T-cell clonal expansion also appeared in some nonresponders.

As regards this clone: Its antigen is not known.

This CDR3 spans 14 amino acids. CDR1 and CDR2 (germline): LNHDA, SQIVND (reference sequence). Trimming pared 0 bases from V and 8 bases from J, leaving 12 bases between. Autoimmune disease history or systemic immunosuppression meant exclusion. The table came from immunoSEQ multiplex PCR; TCRdb's copy has only in-frame clones and leaves some out. The repertoire holds tens of thousands of clones, with 88% as singletons. The TCR originated in an adult with an advanced solid tumor such as melanoma, head and neck, liver or kidney cancer. The rearrangement joins TRBV19 to TRBJ2-3; D remains ambiguous. The material sequenced was CD4+ or CD8+ T cells sorted from blood, taken in a trial of the OX40 agonist ivuxolimab. CDR3 DNA sequence: TGTGCCAGTAGTATAGATGTGGTCGGAGTTACGCAGTATTTT. Residues: CASSIDVVGVTQYF.